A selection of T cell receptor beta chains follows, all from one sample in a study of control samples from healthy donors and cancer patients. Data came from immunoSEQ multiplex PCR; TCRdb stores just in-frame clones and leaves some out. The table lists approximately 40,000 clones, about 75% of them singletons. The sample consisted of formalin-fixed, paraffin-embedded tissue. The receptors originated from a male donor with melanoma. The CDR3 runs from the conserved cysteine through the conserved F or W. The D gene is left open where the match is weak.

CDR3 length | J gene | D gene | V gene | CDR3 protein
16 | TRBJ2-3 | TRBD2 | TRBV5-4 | CASSSTSGREVDTQYF
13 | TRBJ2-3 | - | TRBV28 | CASSFPNTDTQYF
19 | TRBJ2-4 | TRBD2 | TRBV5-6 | CASSPTGFGAGVNKNIQYF
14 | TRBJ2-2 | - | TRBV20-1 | CSASPGTNTGELFF
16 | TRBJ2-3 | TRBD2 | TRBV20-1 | CSASPGLARTTDTQYF
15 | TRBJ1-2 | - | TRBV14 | CASSQDPGGRVGYTF
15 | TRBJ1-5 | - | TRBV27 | CASSLYGGGHQPQHF
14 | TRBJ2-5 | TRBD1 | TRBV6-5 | CASSNPGQVETQYF
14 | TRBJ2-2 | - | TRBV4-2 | CASSQDTGAGELFF
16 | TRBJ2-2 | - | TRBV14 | CASSHTPAGPHRGAVF
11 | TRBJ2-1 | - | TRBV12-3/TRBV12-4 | CASRMTNEQFF
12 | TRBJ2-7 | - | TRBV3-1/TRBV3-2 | CASSQVSGEQYF
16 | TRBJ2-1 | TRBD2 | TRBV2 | CASSEAGGGLAGEQFF
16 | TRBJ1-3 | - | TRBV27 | CASSLTPGFSGNTIYF
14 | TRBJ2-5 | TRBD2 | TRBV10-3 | CAISATSAQETQYF
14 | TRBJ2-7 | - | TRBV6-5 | CATTRARGVYEQYF
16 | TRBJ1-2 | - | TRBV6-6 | CASSYRVGSGFGGYTF
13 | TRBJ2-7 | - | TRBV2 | CASSESAEYEQYF
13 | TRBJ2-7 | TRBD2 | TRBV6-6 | CASTSSGVYEQYF
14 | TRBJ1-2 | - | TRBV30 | CAWSVGGTNYGYTF
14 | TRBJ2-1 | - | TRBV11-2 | CASSLETPTRKQFF
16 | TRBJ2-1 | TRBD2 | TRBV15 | CATSRDQLAGGYEQFF
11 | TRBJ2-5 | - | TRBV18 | CASSPSETQYF
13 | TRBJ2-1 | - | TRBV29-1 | CSVGMAVYNEQFF
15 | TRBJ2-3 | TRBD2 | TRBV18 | CASSPGTSGTDTQYF
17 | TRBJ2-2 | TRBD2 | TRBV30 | CAWSGLAGGPPLGELFF
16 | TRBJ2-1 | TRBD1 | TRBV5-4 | CASSSPGTGRGVEQFF
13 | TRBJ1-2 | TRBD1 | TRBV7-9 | CASSLGTGQSYTF
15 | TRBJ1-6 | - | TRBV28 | CASSFAGSYNSPLHF
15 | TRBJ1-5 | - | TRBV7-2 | CASSLWGTNNQPQHF
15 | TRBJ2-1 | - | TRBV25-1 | CASSEGFGTNNEQFF
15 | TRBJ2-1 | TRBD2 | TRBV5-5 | CASSAASGRWNEQFF
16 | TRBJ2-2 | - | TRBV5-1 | CASSLDTGGGAGELFF
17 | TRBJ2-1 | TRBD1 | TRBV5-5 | CASSSIYRGISYNEQFF
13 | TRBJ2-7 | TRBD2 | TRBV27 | CATRLAGVYEQYF
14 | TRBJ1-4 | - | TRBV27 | CASSLGGPNEKLFF
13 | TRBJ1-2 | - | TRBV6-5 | CASTTTSFYGYTF
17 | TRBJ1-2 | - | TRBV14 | CASSQDLGLGATGGYTF
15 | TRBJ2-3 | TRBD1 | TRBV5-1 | CASRPRTGGLDTQYF
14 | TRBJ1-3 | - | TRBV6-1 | CASSDPGGHSTIYF
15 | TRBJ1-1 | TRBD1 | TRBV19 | CASSMRIMGQLEAFF
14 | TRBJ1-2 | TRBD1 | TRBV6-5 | CASSYGGQPYGYTF
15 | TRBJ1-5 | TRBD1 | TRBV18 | CASSPYRDSTRPQHF
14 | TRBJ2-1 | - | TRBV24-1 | CATRHRDSYNEQFF